The 9 T cell receptor beta chains below all came from one sample that was sequenced in a study of T cells in Graves' hyperthyroidism and ophthalmopathy. Researchers amplified the TCR beta CDR3 regions from RNA transcripts. The study used the HTBI primer set for a first-round RT-PCR of the TCR CDR3. TCRdb passed the multiplex PCR reads through MiXCR, listing each CDR3 protein once. The sample contains some 270,000 distinct CDR3 sequences, about 14% of which appear only once. Material for sequencing was blood. The receptor source for this set is a woman in her thirties with Graves' hyperthyroidism that later progressed to Graves' ophthalmopathy.

The table lists this clonotype with a few counts. One junction end disagrees with the germline gene, perhaps due to a read error. This rearrangement joins TRBV29-1 to TRBJ1-2; D might be TRBD1 (5 bases). CDR3 length equals 13 residues. Germline V gene data show CDR1 as SQVTM and CDR2 as ANQGSEA. The CDR3 DNA reads as TGCAGCGTAGAAGGGACGGTCCGGGGCGGTTACACCTTC. This gives the protein CSVEGTVRGGYTF.

Ten or more counts support this clonotype. The V and J genes are TRBV7-9 and TRBJ2-5; D remains unclear. V was trimmed by 5 bases and J by 2 bases, leaving 12 bases between them. CDR1 and CDR2 (germline): SEHNR, FQNEAQ (reference sequence). This CDR3 comprises 14 residues. The CDR3 loop reads CASSPTTEQETQYF. The CDR3 bases are TGTGCCAGCAGCCCAACAACGGAGCAAGAGACCCAGTACTTC. Together with reference TRBV7-9 and TRBJ2-5, the CDR3 gives the full variable domain: DTGVSQNPRHKITKRGQNVTFRCDPISEHNRLYWYRQTLGQGPEFLTYFQNEAQLEKSRLLSDRFSAERPKGSFSTLEIQRTEQGDSAMYLCASSPTTEQETQYFGPGTRLLVL.

Ten or more counts support this clonotype. V is TRBV7-2 and J is TRBJ2-7; D might be TRBD2 (6 bases). The germline V gene encodes CDR1 SGHTA and CDR2 FQGNSA. V lost 5 bases and J 1 base, leaving 12 bases between the germline ends. This CDR3 region has 14 residues. CDR3 loop: CASSLIAESYEQYF. The DNA for the CDR3 is TGTGCCAGCAGCCTCATAGCGGAATCCTACGAGCAGTACTTC. Filled out from reference TRBV7-2 and TRBJ2-7, the complete variable domain reads GAGVSQSPSNKVTEKGKDVELRCDPISGHTALYWYRQSLGQGLEFLIYFQGNSAPDKSGLPSDRFSAERTGGSVSTLTIQRTQQEDSAVYLCASSLIAESYEQYFGPGTRLTVT.

This clonotype was counted at least ten times. This chain connects TRBV7-2 to TRBJ2-7, with TRBD1 identical over 8 bases. Germline values: CDR1 SGHTA, CDR2 FQGNSA. V shed 5 bases and J 3 bases; nucleotides not matched to a gene: 6. This CDR3 has 14 residues. The CDR3 DNA sequence: TGTGCCAGCAGCGGACAGGGATTACTCTACGAGCAGTACTTC. Its protein product is CASSGQGLLYEQYF.

This clonotype was observed at least ten times. The chain employs TRBV29-1 and TRBJ2-2; D might be TRBD2 (5 bases). CDR3 length: 13 amino acids. The V end was cut by 5 bases, the J end by 4 bases, with 11 bases between. Germline CDR1 reads SQVTM; CDR2 reads ANQGSEA. CDR3 loop: CSVRSGSTGELFF. The CDR3 DNA reads as TGCAGCGTTCGGAGCGGAAGCACCGGGGAGCTGTTTTTT.

The chain carries TRBV5-5 and TRBJ1-1; 8 nucleotides align to TRBD1. Germline V lookup: CDR1 SGHKS, CDR2 YYEKEE (reference sequence). V gave up 4 bases and J gave up 6 bases; unmatched junction bases: 8. This CDR3 has 14 residues. CDR3 region: CASSPLDRVPEAFF. CDR3 nucleotide sequence: TGTGCCAGCAGCCCGTTGGACAGGGTGCCTGAAGCTTTCTTT. Full variable domain (outside the CDR3, taken from reference TRBV5-5 and TRBJ1-1): DAGVTQSPTHLIKTRGQQVTLRCSPISGHKSVSWYQQVLGQGPQFIFQYYEKEERGRGNFPDRFSARQFPNYSSELNVNALLLGDSALYLCASSPLDRVPEAFFGQGTRLTVV.

This chain connects TRBV19 to TRBJ2-5; the D gene is possibly TRBD1 (6 bases). The CDR3 is made up of 14 amino acids. Germline lookup yields CDR1 LNHDA and CDR2 SQIVND (reference sequence). Trimming cost V 7 bases and J 5 bases, with 17 bases left between them. CDR3 residues: CASNTGKDPETQYF. CDR3 coding DNA: TGTGCCAGTAATACAGGGAAAGATCCGGAGACCCAGTACTTC.

Turning to this clonotype: With a much larger clone just one base away, this may be a read error. This chain connects TRBV7-9 to TRBJ2-2, with D possibly matching TRBD2 (6 bases). CDR1 is SEHNR and CDR2 is FQNEAQ in the germline V gene (reference sequence). The length of the CDR3 is 17 residues. The CDR3 nucleotides read TGTGCCAGCAGCCCGCCCGGGACGCGGAGCCTCACCGGGGGGCTGTTTTTT. Protein: CASSPPGTRSLTGGLFF.

This clonotype was picked up many times. This chain links TRBV11-2 with TRBJ2-3; D is perhaps TRBD1 or TRBD2 (5 bases each). Deletions cut 3 bases from V and 1 base from J, with 11 bases between. Germline V gene lookup returns CDR1 SGHAT and CDR2 FQNNGV. The CDR3 has 15 residues. The CDR3 spells CASSLTQEGTDTQYF. The CDR3 DNA follows: TGTGCCAGCAGCTTGACACAGGAGGGCACAGATACGCAGTATTTT.